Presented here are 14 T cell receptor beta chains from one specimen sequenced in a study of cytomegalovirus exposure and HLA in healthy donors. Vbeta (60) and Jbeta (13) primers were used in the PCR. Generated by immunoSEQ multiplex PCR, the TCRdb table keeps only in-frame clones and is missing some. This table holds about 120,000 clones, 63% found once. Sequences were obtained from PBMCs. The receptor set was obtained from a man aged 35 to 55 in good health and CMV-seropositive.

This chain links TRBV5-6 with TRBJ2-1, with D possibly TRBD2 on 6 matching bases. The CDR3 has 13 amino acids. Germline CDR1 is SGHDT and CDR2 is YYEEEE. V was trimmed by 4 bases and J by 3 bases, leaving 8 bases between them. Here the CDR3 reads CASSQDYYNEQFF. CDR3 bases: TGTGCCAGCAGCCAGGACTACTACAATGAGCAGTTCTTC.

The CDR3 DNA is TGTGCCACCAGCAGTAATCTACAGGGTGGGGGGCAGTACTTC. Its protein is CATSSNLQGGGQYF. The chain couples TRBV15 to TRBJ2-7; tentatively, D is TRBD1 (6 bases). This CDR3 comprises 14 residues. The germline CDR1 and CDR2 sequences are LNHNV and YYDKDF (reference sequence). V shed 3 bases and J shed 9 bases, with 18 bases lying between them.

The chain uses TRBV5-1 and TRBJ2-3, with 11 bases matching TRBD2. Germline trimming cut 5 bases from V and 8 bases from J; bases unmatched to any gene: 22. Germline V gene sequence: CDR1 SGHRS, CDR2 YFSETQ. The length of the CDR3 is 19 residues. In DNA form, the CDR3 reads TGCGCCAGCAGTCCTACCGGGACTAGCGGATGGAGGGCACAGGGTACGCAGTATTTT. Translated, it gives CASSPTGTSGWRAQGTQYF. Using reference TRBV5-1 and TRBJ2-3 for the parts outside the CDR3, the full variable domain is KAGVTQTPRYLIKTRGQQVTLSCSPISGHRSVSWYQQTPGQGLQFLFEYFSETQRNKGNFPGRFSGRQFSNSRSEMNVSTLELGDSALYLCASSPTGTSGWRAQGTQYFGPGTRLTVL.

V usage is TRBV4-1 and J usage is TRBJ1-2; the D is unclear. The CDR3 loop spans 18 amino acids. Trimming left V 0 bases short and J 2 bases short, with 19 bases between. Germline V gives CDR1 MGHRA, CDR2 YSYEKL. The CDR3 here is CASSQEKGVSLGNYGYTF. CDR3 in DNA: TGCGCCAGCAGCCAAGAGAAAGGAGTGAGTCTCGGGAACTATGGCTACACCTTC.

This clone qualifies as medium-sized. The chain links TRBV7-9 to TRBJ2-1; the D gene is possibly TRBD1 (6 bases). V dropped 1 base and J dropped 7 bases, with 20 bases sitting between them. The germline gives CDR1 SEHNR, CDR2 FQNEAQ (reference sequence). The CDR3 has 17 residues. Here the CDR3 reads CASSLEGQGRSPNEQFF. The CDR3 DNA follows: TGTGCCAGCAGCTTAGAGGGGCAGGGGCGAAGTCCTAATGAGCAGTTCTTC.

CDR3 coding DNA: TGTGCCATCATGAGACAGTTGGTCACAGATACGCAGTATTTT. This codes for CAIMRQLVTDTQYF. This chain joins TRBV10-3 and TRBJ2-3; possible D gene TRBD1, 5 bases. Germline loops: CDR1 ENHRY, CDR2 SYGVKD. V was trimmed by 7 bases and J by 2 bases, leaving 13 bases between them. The CDR3 runs 14 residues.

CDR3 DNA sequence: TGTGCCAGCAGCGGAGACAGTACTGTCGAGACCCAGTACTTC. It codes for CASSGDSTVETQYF. This chain links TRBV7-6 with TRBJ2-5; maybe TRBD1 (5 bases). CDR3 length: 14 residues. Trimming shortened V by 5 bases and J by 5 bases, and 15 bases separated the two germline ends. The germline gives CDR1 SGHVS, CDR2 FNYEAQ. Full variable domain (outside the CDR3, taken from reference TRBV7-6 and TRBJ2-5): GAGVSQSPRYKVTKRGQDVALRCDPISGHVSLYWYRQALGQGPEFLTYFNYEAQQDKSGLPNDRFSAERPEGSISTLTIQRTEQRDSAMYRCASSGDSTVETQYFGPGTRLLVL.

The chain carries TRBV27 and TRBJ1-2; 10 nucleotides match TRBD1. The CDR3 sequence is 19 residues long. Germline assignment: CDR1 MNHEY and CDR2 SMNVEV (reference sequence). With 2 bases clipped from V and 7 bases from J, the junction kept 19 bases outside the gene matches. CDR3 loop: CASSLDSIRQGARESGYTF. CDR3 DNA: TGTGCCAGCAGTTTAGACTCTATCAGACAGGGGGCGCGGGAGAGTGGCTACACCTTC.

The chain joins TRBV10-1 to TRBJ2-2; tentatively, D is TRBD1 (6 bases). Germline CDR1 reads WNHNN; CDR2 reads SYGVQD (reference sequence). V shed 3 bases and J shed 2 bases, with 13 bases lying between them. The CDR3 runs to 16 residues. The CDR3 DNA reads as TGCGCCAGCAGTGAAATGCGGACAGCTAACACCGGGGAGCTGTTTTTT. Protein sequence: CASSEMRTANTGELFF.

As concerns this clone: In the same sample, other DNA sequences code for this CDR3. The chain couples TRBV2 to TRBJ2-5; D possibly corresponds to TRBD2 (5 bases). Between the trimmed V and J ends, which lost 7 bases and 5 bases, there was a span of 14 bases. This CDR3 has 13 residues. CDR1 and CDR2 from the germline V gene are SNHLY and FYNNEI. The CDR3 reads CASKKLRGETQYF. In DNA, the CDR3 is TGTGCCAGCAAGAAACTCAGAGGGGAGACCCAGTACTTC.

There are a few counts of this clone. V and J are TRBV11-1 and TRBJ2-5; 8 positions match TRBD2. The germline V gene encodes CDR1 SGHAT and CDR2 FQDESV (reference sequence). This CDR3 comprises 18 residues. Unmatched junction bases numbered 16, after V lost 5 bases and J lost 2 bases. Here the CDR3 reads CASSPGGKPGLGQETQYF. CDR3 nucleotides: TGTGCCAGCAGCCCGGGGGGGAAGCCCGGGCTCGGACAAGAGACCCAGTACTTC.

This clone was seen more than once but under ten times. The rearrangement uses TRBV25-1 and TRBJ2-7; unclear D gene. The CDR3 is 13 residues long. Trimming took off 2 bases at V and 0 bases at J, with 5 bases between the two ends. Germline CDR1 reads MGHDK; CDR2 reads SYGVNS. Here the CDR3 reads CASSEQNSYEQYF. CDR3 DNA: TGTGCCAGCAGTGAACAAAACTCCTACGAGCAGTACTTC.

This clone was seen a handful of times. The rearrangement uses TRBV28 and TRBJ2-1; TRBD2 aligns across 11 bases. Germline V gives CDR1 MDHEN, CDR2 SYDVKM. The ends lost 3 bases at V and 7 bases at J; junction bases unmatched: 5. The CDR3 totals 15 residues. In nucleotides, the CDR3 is TGTGCCAGCAGTTTCACTAGCGGGAGTACGAATGAGCAGTTCTTC. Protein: CASSFTSGSTNEQFF. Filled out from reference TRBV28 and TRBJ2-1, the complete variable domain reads DVKVTQSSRYLVKRTGEKVFLECVQDMDHENMFWYRQDPGLGLRLIYFSYDVKMKEKGDIPEGYSVSREKKERFSLILESASTNQTSMYLCASSFTSGSTNEQFFGPGTRLTVL.

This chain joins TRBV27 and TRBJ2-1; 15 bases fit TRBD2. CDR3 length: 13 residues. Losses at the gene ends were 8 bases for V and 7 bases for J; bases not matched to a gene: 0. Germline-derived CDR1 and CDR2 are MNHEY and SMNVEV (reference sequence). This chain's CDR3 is CASGLAGGNEQFF. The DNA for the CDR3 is TGTGCCAGCGGACTAGCGGGAGGGAATGAGCAGTTCTTC.